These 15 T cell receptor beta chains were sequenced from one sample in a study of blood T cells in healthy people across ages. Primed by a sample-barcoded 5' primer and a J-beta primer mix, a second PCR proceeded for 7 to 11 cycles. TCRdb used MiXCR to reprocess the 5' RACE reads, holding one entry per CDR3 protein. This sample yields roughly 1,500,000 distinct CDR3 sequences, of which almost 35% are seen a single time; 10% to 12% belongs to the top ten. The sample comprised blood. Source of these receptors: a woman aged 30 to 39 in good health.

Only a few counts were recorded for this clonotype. As DNA, the CDR3 is TGTGCCAGCAGCGTAAAACCCGGGACAAGAAGTACAGATACGCAGTATTTT. It yields the protein CASSVKPGTRSTDTQYF. V usage is TRBV9 and J usage is TRBJ2-3, with D perhaps TRBD1 (6 bases). Germline values: CDR1 SGDLS, CDR2 YYNGEE. V shed 1 base and J shed 3 bases, with 18 bases lying between them. The CDR3 contains 17 residues.

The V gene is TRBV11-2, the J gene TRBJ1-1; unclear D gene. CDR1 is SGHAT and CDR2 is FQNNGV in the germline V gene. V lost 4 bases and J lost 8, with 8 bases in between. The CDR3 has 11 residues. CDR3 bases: TGTGCCAGCAGCTCCCAGGCGGAAGCTTTCTTT. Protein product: CASSSQAEAFF.

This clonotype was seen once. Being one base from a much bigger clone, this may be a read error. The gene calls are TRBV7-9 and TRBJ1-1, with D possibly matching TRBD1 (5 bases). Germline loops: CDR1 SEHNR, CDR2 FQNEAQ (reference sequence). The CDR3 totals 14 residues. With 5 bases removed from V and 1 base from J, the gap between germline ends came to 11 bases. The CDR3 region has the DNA TGTGCCAGCAGCCAACGGGACGGGAACACTGAAGCTTTCTTT. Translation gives CASSQRDGNTEAFF.

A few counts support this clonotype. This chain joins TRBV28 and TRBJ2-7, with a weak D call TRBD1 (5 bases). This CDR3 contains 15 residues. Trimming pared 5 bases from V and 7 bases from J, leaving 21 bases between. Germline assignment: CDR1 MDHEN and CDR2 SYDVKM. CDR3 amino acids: CASSPPQGIFGEQYF. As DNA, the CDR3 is TGTGCCAGCAGTCCCCCGCAGGGTATCTTCGGGGAGCAGTACTTC.

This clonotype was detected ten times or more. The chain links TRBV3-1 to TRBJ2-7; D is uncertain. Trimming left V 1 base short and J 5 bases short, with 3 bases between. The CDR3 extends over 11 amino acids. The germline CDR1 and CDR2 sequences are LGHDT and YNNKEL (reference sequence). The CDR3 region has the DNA TGTGCCAGCAGCCAAGTCCACGAGCAGTACTTC. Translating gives CASSQVHEQYF.

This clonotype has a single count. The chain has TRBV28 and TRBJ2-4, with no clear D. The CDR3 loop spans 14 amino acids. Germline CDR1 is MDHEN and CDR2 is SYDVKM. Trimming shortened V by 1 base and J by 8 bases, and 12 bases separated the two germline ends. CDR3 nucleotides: TGTGCCAGCAGTTTATCAACCCGAGTCTACATTCAGTACTTC. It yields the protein CASSLSTRVYIQYF.

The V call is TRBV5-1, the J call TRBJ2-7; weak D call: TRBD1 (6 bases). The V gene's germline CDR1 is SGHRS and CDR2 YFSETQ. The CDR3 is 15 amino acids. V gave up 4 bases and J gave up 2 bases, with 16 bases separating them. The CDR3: CASSAYRELPYEQYF. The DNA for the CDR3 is TGCGCCAGCAGCGCTTACAGGGAGCTCCCCTACGAGCAGTACTTC.

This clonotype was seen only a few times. The CDR3 DNA reads as TGTGCCATCAGCATTAACCGAATCACAGATACGCAGTATTTT. This translates into CAISINRITDTQYF. This sequence joins TRBV10-3 and TRBJ2-3; D unresolved. Trimming shortened V by 6 bases and J by 2 bases, and 12 bases separated the two germline ends. The length of the CDR3 is 14 residues. Germline V gives CDR1 ENHRY, CDR2 SYGVKD.

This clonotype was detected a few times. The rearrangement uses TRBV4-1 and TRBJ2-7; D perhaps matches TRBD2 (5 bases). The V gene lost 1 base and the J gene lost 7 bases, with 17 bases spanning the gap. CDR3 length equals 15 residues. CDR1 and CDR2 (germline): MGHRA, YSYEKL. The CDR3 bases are TGCGCCAGCAGCCAAGTAACGGACGCTACTAGGGAGCAGTACTTC. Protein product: CASSQVTDATREQYF.

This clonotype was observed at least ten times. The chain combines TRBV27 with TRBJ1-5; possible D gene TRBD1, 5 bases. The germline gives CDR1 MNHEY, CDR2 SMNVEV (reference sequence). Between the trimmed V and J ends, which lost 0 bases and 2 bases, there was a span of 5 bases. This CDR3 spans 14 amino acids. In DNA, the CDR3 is TGTGCCAGCAGTTTATCAGGGGGCAATCAGCCCCAGCATTTT. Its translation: CASSLSGGNQPQHF.

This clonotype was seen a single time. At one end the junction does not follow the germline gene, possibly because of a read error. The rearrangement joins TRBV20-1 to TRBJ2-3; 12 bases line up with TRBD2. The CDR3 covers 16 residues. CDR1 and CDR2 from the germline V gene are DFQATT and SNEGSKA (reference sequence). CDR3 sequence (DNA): TGCAGTGCTAGAGAAACTAGCGGGAGGTGGGAAGATATGCAGTATTTT. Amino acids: CSARETSGRWEDMQYF.

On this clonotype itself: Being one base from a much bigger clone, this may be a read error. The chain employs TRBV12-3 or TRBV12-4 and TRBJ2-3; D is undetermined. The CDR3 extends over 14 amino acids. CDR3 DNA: TGTGCCAGCAGCTTTGGGATTTCCACAGATACGGAGTATTTT. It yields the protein CASSFGISTDTEYF.

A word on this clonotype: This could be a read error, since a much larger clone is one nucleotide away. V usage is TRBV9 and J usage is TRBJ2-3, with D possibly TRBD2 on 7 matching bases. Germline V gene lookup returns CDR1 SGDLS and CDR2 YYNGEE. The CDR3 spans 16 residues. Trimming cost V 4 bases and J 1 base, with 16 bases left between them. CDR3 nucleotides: TGTGCCAGCAGCCCTTGGGGAGGGGGTGGCACAGATACGCAGTATTTT. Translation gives CASSPWGGGGTDTQYF. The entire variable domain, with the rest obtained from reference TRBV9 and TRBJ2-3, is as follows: DSGVTQTPKHLITATGQRVTLRCSPRSGDLSVYWYQQSLDQGLQFLIQYYNGEERAKGNILERFSAQQFPDLHSELNLSSLELGDSALYFCASSPWGGGGTDTQYFGPGTRLTVL.

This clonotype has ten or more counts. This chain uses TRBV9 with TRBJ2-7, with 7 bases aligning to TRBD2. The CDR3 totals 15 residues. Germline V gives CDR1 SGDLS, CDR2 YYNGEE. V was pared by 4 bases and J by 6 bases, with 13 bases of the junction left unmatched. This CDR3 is CASSPEAAGASEQYF. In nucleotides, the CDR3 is TGTGCCAGCAGCCCGGAGGCCGCGGGAGCATCCGAGCAGTACTTC.

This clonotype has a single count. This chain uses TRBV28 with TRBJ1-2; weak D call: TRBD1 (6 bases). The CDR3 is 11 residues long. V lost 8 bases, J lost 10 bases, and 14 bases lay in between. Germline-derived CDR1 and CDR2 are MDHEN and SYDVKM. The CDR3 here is CASGQPHDYTF. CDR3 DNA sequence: TGTGCCAGCGGACAGCCCCATGACTACACCTTC.